This T cell receptor beta chain was found in a study of PD-1 blockade in classical Hodgkin lymphoma. Findings and caveats of the study: The origin of the repertoire differences remains undefined, with disease activity or prior therapy as possible causes. Newly diagnosed patients were said to have less baseline TCR diversity than healthy donors did. The study found that TCR diversity rose significantly by C4D1 in CD4+ but not CD8+ cells.

This clone was counted a few times. Its antigen is not known. The CDR3 contains 13 residues. Germline V gene data show CDR1 as MNHNY and CDR2 as SVGAGI (reference sequence). Trimming cost V 8 bases and J 4 bases, with 14 bases left between them. Each and every patient relapsed after autologous stem cell transplantation, and patients got differing brentuximab vedotin exposure. Under best response, outcomes were complete response, partial response or progressive disease. Some clones are missing from TCRdb's copy, which holds only in-frame ones; the method was immunoSEQ multiplex PCR. The repertoire holds 100,000 or so clones, with roughly 90% as singletons.

This chain links TRBV6-6 with TRBJ1-1, with D hard to call. The sample was peripheral blood mononuclear cells (PBMCs), taken before the second cycle of nivolumab. The receptor comes from a human donor with classical Hodgkin lymphoma. The CDR3 DNA is TGTGCCAGCTCAACACCAGGTGGCACTGAAGCTTTCTTT. Residues: CASSTPGGTEAFF.